Shown below are 8 T cell receptor beta chains from a single sample sequenced in a study of T-cell memory formation after mild COVID-19. TCRdb analysed the 5' RACE reads with MiXCR anew, one entry per CDR3 protein. The data show roughly 130,000 distinct CDR3 sequences, over 15% seen once. The sequenced sample consisted of PBMCs or a T cell subset sorted from them (not recorded which). The receptors come from a young man who had mild COVID-19 (a few samples of this study predate the infection). Cell type and time point are not known.

The chain links TRBV5-1 to TRBJ1-2, with 12 bases fitting TRBD1. The J segment lost 7 bases and the V segment lost 5 bases, leaving 6 bases of the junction unmatched. The CDR3 is 14 amino acids. Per germline, CDR1 SGHRS and CDR2 YFSETQ. CDR3 sequence (DNA): TGCGCCAGCAGTATGGGACAGGGGGCTTCTGGCTACACCTTC. It is translated as CASSMGQGASGYTF.

The rearrangement joins TRBV10-3 to TRBJ2-3; D unresolved. The V end lost 4 bases, the J end lost 4 bases, and 9 bases lay between the germline ends. Per the germline V gene, CDR1 is ENHRY and CDR2 is SYGVKD. CDR3 length equals 13 residues. CDR3 sequence reads: CAISVRPPDTQYF. The CDR3, as DNA: TGTGCCATCAGTGTCCGGCCCCCAGATACGCAGTATTTT.

The chain links TRBV7-2 to TRBJ2-3; 7 bases are a match to TRBD2. The V segment lost 8 bases and the J segment 3 bases; nucleotides outside the gene matches: 5. Germline-derived CDR1 and CDR2 are SGHTA and FQGNSA. The CDR3 runs to 13 residues. In DNA, the CDR3 is TGTGCCAGCGGAAGGGAGGGGACAGATACGCAGTATTTT. This codes for CASGREGTDTQYF.

This clonotype has a handful of counts. The V call is TRBV4-3, the J call TRBJ1-5, with D maybe TRBD1 (6 bases). The CDR3 length is 15 residues. From germline, CDR1 is LGHNA and CDR2 YSLEER. V lost 1 base, J lost 2 bases, and 9 bases lay in between. The CDR3 spells CASSQAPGGNQPQHF. The CDR3 DNA reads as TGCGCCAGCAGCCAAGCTCCAGGGGGCAATCAGCCCCAGCATTTT.

This sequence joins TRBV29-1 and TRBJ2-3, with a possible D match to TRBD2 (7 bases). The ends were cut back, 0 bases at V and 6 bases at J, with 16 bases in the middle. The germline V gene has CDR1 SQVTM and CDR2 ANQGSEA. The CDR3 has 15 amino acids. In nucleotides, the CDR3 is TGCAGCGTTGAAGATCTTGGCGGGGGCATGGATACGCAGTATTTT. Amino acids: CSVEDLGGGMDTQYF.

V and J are TRBV4-2 and TRBJ2-3; 8 bases match TRBD2. The V and J ends lost 5 bases and 0 bases, in that order; junction bases with no gene match: 4. Germline V gene sequence: CDR1 LGHNA, CDR2 YNFKEQ. The CDR3 loop spans 15 amino acids. The DNA of the CDR3 is TGTGCCAGCAGCGCTAGCGGGCCTAGCACAGATACGCAGTATTTT. The encoded protein is CASSASGPSTDTQYF.

This clonotype came up a few times. The chain recombines TRBV5-5 with TRBJ2-5; 7 bases match TRBD2. CDR1 is SGHKS, CDR2 YYEKEE, per germline (reference sequence). This CDR3 has 15 residues. V lost 4 bases, J lost 1 base, and 7 bases stayed unmatched. The CDR3 DNA sequence: TGTGCCAGCAGCCGTCCCGGGGGGAGCCAAGAGACCCAGTACTTC. Its protein is CASSRPGGSQETQYF.

This clonotype has just a few counts. V gene TRBV7-8 combines with J gene TRBJ2-5; no clear D gene. Trimming shortened V by 2 bases and J by 0 bases, and 4 bases separated the two germline ends. The CDR3 consists of 13 residues. Germline lookup yields CDR1 SGHVS and CDR2 FQNEAQ. CDR3 nucleotides: TGTGCCAGCAGCTTACGACACCAAGAGACCCAGTACTTC. Translation gives CASSLRHQETQYF.